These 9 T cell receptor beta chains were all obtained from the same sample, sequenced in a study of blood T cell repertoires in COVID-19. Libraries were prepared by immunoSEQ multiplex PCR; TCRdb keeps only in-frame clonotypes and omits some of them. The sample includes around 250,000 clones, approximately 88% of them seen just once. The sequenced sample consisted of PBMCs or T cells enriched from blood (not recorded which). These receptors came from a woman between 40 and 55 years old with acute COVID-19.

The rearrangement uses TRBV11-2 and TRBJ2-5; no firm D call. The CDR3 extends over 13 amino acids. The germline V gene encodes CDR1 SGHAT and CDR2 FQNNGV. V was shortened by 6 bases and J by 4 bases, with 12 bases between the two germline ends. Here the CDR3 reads CASRSRPGETQYF. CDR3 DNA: TGTGCCAGCAGATCCCGACCGGGAGAGACCCAGTACTTC.

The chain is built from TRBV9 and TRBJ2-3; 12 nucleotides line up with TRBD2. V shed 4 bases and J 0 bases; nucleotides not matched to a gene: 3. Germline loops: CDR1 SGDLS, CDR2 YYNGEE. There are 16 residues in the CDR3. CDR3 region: CASSPTSGRSTDTQYF. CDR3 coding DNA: TGTGCCAGCAGCCCCACTAGCGGGAGGAGCACAGATACGCAGTATTTT.

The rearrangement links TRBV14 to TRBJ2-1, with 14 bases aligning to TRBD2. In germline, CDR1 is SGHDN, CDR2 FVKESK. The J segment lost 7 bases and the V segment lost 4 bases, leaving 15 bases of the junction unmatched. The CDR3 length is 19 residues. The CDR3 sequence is CASSPGLAGAFYSRNEQFF. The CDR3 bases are TGTGCCAGCAGCCCGGGACTAGCGGGAGCGTTTTACAGTCGAAATGAGCAGTTCTTC.

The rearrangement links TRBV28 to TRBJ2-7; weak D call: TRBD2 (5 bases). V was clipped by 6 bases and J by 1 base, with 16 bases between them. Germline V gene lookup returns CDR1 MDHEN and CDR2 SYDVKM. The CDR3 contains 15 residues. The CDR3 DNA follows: TGTGCCAGCAGGGATGGCGGGTCTCTGTCCTACGAGCAGTACTTC. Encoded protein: CASRDGGSLSYEQYF.

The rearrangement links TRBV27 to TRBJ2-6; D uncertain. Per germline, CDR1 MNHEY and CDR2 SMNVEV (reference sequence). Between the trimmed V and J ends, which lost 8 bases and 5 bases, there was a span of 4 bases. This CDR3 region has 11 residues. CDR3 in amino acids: CASARANVLTF. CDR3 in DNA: TGTGCCAGCGCGCGGGCCAACGTCCTGACTTTC.

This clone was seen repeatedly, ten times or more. This CDR3 is CASSLRRDTNSPLHF. CDR3 DNA: TGTGCCAGCAGTTTACGAAGGGACACTAATTCACCCCTCCACTTT. This chain joins TRBV6-5 and TRBJ1-6, with TRBD1 as a possible D gene (6 bases). In germline, CDR1 is MNHEY, CDR2 SVGAGI. This CDR3 has 15 residues. Trimming removed 4 bases at V and 6 bases at J, with 13 bases between.

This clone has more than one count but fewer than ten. The CDR3 DNA is TGTGCCATCCGGGGAATGGACACTGAAGCTTTCTTT. Its protein product is CAIRGMDTEAFF. The V call is TRBV10-3, the J call TRBJ1-1, with D uncertain. The CDR3 is made up of 12 amino acids. Germline V gives CDR1 ENHRY, CDR2 SYGVKD. Trimming pared 8 bases from V and 3 bases from J, leaving 10 bases between.

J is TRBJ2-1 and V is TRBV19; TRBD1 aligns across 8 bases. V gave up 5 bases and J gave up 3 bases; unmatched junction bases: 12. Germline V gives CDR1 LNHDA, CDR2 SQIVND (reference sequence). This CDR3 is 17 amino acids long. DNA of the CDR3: TGTGCCAGTAGTTCCGGACAGGGACCCCCCTACTACAATGAGCAGTTCTTC. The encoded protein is CASSSGQGPPYYNEQFF.

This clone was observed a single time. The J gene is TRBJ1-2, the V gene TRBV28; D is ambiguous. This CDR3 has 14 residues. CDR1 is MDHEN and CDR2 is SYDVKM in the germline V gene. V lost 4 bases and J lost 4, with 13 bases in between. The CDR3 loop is CASSSAGAGYGYTF. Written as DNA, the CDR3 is TGTGCCAGCAGTTCCGCGGGCGCGGGCTATGGCTACACCTTC.